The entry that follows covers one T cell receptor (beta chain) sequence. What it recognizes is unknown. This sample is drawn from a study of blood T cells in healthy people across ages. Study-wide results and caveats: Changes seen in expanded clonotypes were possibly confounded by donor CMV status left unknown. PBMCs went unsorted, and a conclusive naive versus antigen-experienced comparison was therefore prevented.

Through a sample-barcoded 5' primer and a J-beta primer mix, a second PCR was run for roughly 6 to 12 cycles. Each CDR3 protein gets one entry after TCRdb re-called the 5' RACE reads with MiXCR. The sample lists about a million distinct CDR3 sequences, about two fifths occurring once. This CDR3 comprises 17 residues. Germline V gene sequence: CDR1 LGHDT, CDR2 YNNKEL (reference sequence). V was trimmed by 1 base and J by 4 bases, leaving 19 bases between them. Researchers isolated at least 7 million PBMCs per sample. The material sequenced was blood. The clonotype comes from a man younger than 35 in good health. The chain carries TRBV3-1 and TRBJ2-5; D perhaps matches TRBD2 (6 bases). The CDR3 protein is CASSQGLLAGQGETQYF. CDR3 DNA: TGTGCCAGCAGCCAAGGATTGCTGGCGGGGCAGGGAGAGACCCAGTACTTC.